The rows below give T cell receptor beta chains drawn from one sample of a study of PD-L1 blockade in urothelial cancer. Assay used: immunoSEQ multiplex PCR; TCRdb lists only in-frame clones, some missing. The repertoire holds 15,000 to 20,000 clones, about 88% seen once, with roughly 12% in the top ten. Specimen: PBMCs, collected around atezolizumab (anti-PD-L1) treatment. These receptor sequences come from a man between 65 and 85 years old with urothelial cancer. Both conserved end residues are trimmed from each CDR3. The order of the fields is J gene, V gene, clone size, CDR3 protein. The size entry is marked missing in some rows and otherwise reads once, few, many or a size class.

TRBJ1-3,TRBV6-1,.,ASSETVFSGNTIY
TRBJ2-7,TRBV2,.,ASRSSTVSYEQY
TRBJ1-5,TRBV19,.,ASSDRGNQPQH
TRBJ2-2,TRBV19,.,ASKRDRDTGELF
TRBJ2-7,TRBV25-1,.,ASSEQGGDEQY
TRBJ1-3,TRBV6-1,.,ASSSRALSGNTIY
TRBJ2-1,TRBV9,.,ASSFPGQGYNEQF
TRBJ2-3,TRBV5-1,.,ASGAASTDTQY
TRBJ1-5,TRBV30,.,AWSPLGGQPQH
TRBJ1-4,TRBV14,.,ASSQGWGLTNEKLF
TRBJ2-5,TRBV7-2,.,ASSLARQETQY
TRBJ2-3,TRBV9,.,ASSASASGSADTQY
TRBJ2-1,TRBV9,.,ASIGRGYNEQF
TRBJ2-7,TRBV9,.,ASSPGGLAIIYEQY
TRBJ1-1,TRBV15,.,ATSRGASAF
TRBJ1-1,TRBV15,.,ATMRTAGVEGNTEAF
TRBJ2-1,TRBV4-1,.,ASSHTSGGALDEQF
TRBJ2-7,TRBV7-8,.,ASSSRDEQY
TRBJ2-3,TRBV9,few,ASSPRSGGASDTQY
TRBJ2-1,TRBV21-1,.,ASSKAACSGRETSYNEQF
TRBJ2-3,TRBV5-1,.,ASSFMTLGTDTQY
TRBJ1-2,TRBV11-2,.,ASSSPMRTNYGYT
TRBJ2-1,TRBV6-5,.,ASSTRSSYNEQF
TRBJ2-3,TRBV7-8,.,ASSLAMRLRTDTQY
TRBJ2-7,TRBV5-1,.,ASSPYRSEQY
TRBJ1-1,TRBV19,few,ASNSGQRTEAF
TRBJ2-3,TRBV7-9,.,ASPGDVLVAGLSTDTQY
TRBJ1-1,TRBV5-4,once,ASSLSRNTEAF
TRBJ1-5,TRBV5-8,.,ASSQLQGQPQH
TRBJ2-3,TRBV2,.,ASRTTQGLSSTDTQY
TRBJ2-2,TRBV7-2,.,ASSLVEALTGELF
TRBJ1-5,TRBV6-1,.,ASSQAHPQPQH
TRBJ2-7,TRBV7-8,.,ASSPSPGLNWNEQY
TRBJ2-5,TRBV12-2,.,ASRPQPGCGETQY
TRBJ1-1,TRBV11-2,.,ASSPPGEVWTVNTEAF
TRBJ1-3,TRBV4-1,.,ASSPIPTGQGIFGNTIY
TRBJ1-4,TRBV2,.,ASSVVREKLF
TRBJ1-3,TRBV18,.,ASSLSSGAGSSGNTIY